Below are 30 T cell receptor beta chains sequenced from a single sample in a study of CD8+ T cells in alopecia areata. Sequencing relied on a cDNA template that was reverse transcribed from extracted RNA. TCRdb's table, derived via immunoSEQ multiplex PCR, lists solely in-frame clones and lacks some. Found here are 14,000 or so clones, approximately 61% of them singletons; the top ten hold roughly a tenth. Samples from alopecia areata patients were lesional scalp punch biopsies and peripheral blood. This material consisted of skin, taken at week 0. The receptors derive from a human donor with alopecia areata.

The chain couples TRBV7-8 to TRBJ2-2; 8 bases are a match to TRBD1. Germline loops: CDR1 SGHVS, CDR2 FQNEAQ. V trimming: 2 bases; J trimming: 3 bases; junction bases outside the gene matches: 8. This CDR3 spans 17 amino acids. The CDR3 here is CASSLSFDRGHTGELFF. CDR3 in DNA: TGTGCCAGCAGCTTATCCTTCGACAGGGGACACACCGGGGAGCTGTTTTTT.

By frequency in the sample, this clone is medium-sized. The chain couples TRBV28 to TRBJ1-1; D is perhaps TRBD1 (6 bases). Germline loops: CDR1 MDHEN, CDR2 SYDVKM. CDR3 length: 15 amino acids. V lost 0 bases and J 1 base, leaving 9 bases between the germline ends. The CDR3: CASSLWDRPNTEAFF. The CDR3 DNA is TGTGCCAGCAGTTTATGGGACAGACCGAACACTGAAGCTTTCTTT.

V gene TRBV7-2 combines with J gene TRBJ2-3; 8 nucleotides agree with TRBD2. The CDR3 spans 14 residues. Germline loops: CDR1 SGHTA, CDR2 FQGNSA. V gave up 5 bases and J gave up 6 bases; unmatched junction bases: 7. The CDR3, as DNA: TGTGCCAGCAGCCCCGGACTAGCTCTGGATACGCAGTATTTT. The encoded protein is CASSPGLALDTQYF.

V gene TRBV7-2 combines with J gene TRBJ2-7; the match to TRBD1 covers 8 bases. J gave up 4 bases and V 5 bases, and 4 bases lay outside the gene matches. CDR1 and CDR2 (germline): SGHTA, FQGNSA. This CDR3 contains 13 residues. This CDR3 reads CASSARQGYEQYF. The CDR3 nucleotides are TGTGCCAGCAGCGCCCGACAGGGGTACGAGCAGTACTTC.

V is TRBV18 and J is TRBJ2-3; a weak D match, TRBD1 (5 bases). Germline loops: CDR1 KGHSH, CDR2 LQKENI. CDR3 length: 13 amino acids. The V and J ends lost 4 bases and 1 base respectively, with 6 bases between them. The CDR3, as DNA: TGTGCCAGCTCACAGACAGGCACAGATACGCAGTATTTT. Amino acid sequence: CASSQTGTDTQYF.

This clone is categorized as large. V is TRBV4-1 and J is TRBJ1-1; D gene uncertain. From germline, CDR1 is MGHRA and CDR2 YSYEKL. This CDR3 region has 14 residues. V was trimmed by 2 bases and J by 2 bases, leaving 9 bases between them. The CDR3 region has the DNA TGCGCCAGCAGCCAAATGTCACCTAACACTGAAGCTTTCTTT. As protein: CASSQMSPNTEAFF.

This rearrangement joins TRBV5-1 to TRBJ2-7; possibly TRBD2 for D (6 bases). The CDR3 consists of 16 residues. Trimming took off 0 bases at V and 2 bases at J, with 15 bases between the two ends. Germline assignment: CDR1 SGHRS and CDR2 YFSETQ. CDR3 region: CASSLEYGEATYEQYF. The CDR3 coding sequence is TGCGCCAGCAGCTTGGAGTATGGGGAGGCGACCTACGAGCAGTACTTC.

For the CDR3, the DNA is TGTGCCAGCAGCTTAGGCCAGTTCTACGAGCAGTACTTC. Its protein is CASSLGQFYEQYF. This sequence joins TRBV7-9 and TRBJ2-7; no firm D call. Germline CDR1 is SEHNR and CDR2 is FQNEAQ (reference sequence). Trimming cost V 1 base and J 3 bases, with 7 bases left between them. This CDR3 has 13 residues.

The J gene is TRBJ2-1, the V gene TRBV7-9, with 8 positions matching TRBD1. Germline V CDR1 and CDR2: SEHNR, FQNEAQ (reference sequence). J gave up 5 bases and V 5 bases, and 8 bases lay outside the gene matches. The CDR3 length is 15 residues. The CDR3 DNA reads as TGTGCCAGCAGCGTCCGGGACAGGATACACAATGAGCAGTTCTTC. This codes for CASSVRDRIHNEQFF.

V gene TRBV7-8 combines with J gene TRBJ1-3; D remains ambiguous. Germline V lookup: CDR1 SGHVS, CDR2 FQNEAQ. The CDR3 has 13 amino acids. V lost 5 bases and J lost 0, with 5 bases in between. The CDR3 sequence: CASSPSSGNTIYF. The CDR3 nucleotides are TGTGCCAGCAGCCCCTCCTCTGGAAACACCATATATTTT.

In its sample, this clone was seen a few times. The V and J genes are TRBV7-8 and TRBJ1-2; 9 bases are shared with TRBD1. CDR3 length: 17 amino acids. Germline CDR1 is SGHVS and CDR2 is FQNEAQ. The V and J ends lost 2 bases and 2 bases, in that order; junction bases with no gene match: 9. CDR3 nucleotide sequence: TGTGCCAGCAGCTTATTACGGACAGGGGCTGTGAACTATGGCTACACCTTC. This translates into CASSLLRTGAVNYGYTF.

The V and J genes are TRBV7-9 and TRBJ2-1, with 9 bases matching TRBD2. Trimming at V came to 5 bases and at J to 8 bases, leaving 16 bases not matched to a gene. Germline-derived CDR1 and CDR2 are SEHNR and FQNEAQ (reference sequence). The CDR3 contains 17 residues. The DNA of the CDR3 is TGTGCCAGCAGCCCCGTCAACGCGGGGGGGCCCTGGCATGAGCAGTTCTTC. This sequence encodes CASSPVNAGGPWHEQFF.

CDR3 amino acids: CASSDRTVADTQYF. The CDR3, as DNA: TGTGCCAGCAGCGACCGGACAGTCGCAGATACGCAGTATTTT. The chain is built from TRBV7-2 and TRBJ2-3; weak D call: TRBD1 (6 bases). CDR1 is SGHTA and CDR2 is FQGNSA in the germline V gene. The ends were cut back, 5 bases at V and 4 bases at J, with 13 bases in the middle. This CDR3 has 14 amino acids.

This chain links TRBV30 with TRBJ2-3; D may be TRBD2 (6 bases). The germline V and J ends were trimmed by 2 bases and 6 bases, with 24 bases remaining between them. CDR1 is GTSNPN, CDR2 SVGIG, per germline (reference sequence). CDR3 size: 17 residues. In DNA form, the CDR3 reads TGTGCCTGGAGTTGGGGGGTTAGCGAGGGGCACGTCGATACGCAGTATTTT. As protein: CAWSWGVSEGHVDTQYF.

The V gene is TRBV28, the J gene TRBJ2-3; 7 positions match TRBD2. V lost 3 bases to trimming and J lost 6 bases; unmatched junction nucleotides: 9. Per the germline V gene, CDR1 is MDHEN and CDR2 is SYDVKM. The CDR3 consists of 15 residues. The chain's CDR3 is CASSFRSGVVDTQYF. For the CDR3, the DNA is TGTGCCAGCAGTTTTCGGAGCGGGGTGGTGGATACGCAGTATTTT.

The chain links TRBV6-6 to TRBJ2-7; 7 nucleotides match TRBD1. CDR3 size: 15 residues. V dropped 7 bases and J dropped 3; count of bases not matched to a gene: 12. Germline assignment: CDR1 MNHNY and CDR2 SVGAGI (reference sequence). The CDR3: CASTLQGRPHYEQYF. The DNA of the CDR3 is TGTGCCAGCACCTTACAGGGGCGTCCACACTACGAGCAGTACTTC.

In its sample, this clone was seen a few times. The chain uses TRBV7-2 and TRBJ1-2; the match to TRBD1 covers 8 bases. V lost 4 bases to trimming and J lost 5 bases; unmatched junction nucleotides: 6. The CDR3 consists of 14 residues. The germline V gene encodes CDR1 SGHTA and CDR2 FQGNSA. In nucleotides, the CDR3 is TGTGCCAGCAGCTCCAAGGACAGGGTGTATGGCTACACCTTC. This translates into CASSSKDRVYGYTF.

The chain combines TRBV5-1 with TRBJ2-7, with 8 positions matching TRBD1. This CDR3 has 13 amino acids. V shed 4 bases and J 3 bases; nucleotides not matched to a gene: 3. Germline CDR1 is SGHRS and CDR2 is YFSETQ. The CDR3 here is CASSHGQGYEQYF. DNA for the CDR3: TGCGCCAGCAGCCATGGACAGGGCTACGAGCAGTACTTC.

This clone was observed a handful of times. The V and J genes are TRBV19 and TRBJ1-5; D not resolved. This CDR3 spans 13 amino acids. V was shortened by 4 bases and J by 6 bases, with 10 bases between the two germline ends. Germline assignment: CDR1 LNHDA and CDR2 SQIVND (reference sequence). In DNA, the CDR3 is TGTGCCAGTAGTACCAGCGTGGCTCAGCCCCAGCATTTT. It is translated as CASSTSVAQPQHF.

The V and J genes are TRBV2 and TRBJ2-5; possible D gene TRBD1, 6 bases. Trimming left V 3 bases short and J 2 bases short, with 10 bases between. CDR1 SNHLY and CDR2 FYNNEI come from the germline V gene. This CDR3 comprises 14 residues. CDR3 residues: CASSEGTQQETQYF. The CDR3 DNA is TGTGCCAGCAGTGAGGGGACACAGCAAGAGACCCAGTACTTC.

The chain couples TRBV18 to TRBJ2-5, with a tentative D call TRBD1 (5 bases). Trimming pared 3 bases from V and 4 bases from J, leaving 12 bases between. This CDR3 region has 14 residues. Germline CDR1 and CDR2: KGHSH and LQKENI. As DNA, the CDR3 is TGTGCCAGCTCACCGACAGATATCGGAGAGACCCAGTACTTC. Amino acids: CASSPTDIGETQYF.

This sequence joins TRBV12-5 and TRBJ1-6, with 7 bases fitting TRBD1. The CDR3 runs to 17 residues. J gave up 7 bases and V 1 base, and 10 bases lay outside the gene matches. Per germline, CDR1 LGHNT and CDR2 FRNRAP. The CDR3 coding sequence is TGTGCTAGTGGTTTGGCCGACAGGGTAGAGGAAAATTCACCCCTCCACTTT. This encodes CASGLADRVEENSPLHF.

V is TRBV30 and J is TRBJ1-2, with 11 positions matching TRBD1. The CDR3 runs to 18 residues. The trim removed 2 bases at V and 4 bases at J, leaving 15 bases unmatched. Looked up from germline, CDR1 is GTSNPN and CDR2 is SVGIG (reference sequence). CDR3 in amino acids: CAWSLLPLDRGLSYGYTF. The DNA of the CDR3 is TGTGCCTGGAGTTTATTACCTTTGGACAGGGGGCTCAGCTATGGCTACACCTTC.

CDR3 loop: CASSLGVAGTDTQYF. The CDR3 region has the DNA TGTGCCAGCAGCTTGGGGGTAGCGGGGACAGATACGCAGTATTTT. The V gene is TRBV7-2, the J gene TRBJ2-3; TRBD2 aligns across 8 bases. The CDR3 contains 15 residues. V trimming: 3 bases; J trimming: 3 bases; junction bases outside the gene matches: 5. The germline gives CDR1 SGHTA, CDR2 FQGNSA.

The CDR3 reads CASSPTSGGADTQYF. The DNA of the CDR3 is TGTGCCAGCAGCCCGACTAGCGGGGGGGCAGATACGCAGTATTTT. The rearrangement links TRBV5-4 to TRBJ2-3; 14 bases fit TRBD2. With V trimmed by 4 bases and J by 4 bases, 2 bases remained unmatched. The CDR3 spans 15 residues. Germline CDR1 SGHNT, CDR2 YYREEE (reference sequence). Complete variable domain (other parts from reference TRBV5-4 and TRBJ2-3): ETGVTQSPTHLIKTRGQQVTLRCSSQSGHNTVSWYQQALGQGPQFIFQYYREEENGRGNFPPRFSGLQFPNYSSELNVNALELDDSALYLCASSPTSGGADTQYFGPGTRLTVL.

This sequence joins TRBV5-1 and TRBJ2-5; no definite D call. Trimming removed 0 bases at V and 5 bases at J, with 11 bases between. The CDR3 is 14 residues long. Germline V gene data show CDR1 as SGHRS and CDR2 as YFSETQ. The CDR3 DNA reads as TGCGCCAGCAGCTTGGTGGCAGGCCTGGAGACCCAGTACTTC. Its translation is CASSLVAGLETQYF.

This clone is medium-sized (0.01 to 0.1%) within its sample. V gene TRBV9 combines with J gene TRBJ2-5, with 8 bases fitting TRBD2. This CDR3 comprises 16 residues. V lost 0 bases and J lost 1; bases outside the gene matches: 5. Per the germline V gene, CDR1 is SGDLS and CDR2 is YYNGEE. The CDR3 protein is CASSVADGGAQETQYF. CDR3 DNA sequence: TGTGCCAGCAGCGTAGCTGACGGGGGGGCCCAAGAGACCCAGTACTTC.

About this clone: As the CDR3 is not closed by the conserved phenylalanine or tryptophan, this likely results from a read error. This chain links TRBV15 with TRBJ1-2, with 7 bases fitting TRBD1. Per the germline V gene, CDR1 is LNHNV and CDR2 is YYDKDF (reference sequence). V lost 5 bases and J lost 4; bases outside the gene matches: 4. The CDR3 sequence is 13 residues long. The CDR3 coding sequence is TGTGCCACCAGCCTCCGACAGGGCTATGGCTACACCCTC. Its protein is CATSLRQGYGYTL.

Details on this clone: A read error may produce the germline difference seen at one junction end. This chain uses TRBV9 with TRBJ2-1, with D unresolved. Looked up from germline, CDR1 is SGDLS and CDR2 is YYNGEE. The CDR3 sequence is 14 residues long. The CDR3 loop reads CASSPDVFSNEQLF. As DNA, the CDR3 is TGTGCCAGCAGCCCCGACGTTTTTTCCAATGAGCAGCTCTTC.

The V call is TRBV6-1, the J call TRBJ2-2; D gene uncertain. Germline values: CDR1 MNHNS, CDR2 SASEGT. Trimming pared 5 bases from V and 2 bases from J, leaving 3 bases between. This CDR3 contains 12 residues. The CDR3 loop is CASSINTGELFF. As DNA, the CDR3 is TGTGCCAGCAGTATTAACACCGGGGAGCTGTTTTTT.